The present T cell receptor (beta chain) was sequenced within a study of blood T cell repertoires in COVID-19. The overall study: The United States, Italy and Spain were the sources of the acute and convalescent COVID-19 samples. Sources were T cells, B-cell-depleted T cells, or PBMCs; the material itself was cDNA or gDNA.

Profiling relied on immunoSEQ multiplex PCR, and the TCRdb table lists in-frame clones only, not all of them. Among some 80,000 clones listed, under 85% were seen once. Sequencing was carried out using peripheral blood. This sequence was found in a human donor in a cohort sampled during active COVID-19.

The CDR3 sequence: CSGRDRVGTGELFF. The CDR3 DNA sequence: TGCAGCGGCCGGGACAGGGTGGGCACCGGGGAGCTGTTTTTT. V usage is TRBV29-1 and J usage is TRBJ2-2, with 9 bases that match TRBD1. The CDR3 length is 14 residues. CDR1 and CDR2 from the germline V gene are SQVTM and ANQGSEA. V was clipped by 7 bases and J by 4 bases; unmatched bases: 7.